This is a list of T cell receptor beta chains from one sample in a study of PD-1 blockade in classical Hodgkin lymphoma. Produced via immunoSEQ multiplex PCR; TCRdb's table is partial and in-frame only. The table includes tens of thousands of clones, more than 75% detected once. The sequencing here drew on peripheral blood mononuclear cells (PBMCs), taken before the second cycle of nivolumab. These receptor sequences come from a human donor with classical Hodgkin lymphoma. The CDR3 runs from the conserved cysteine through the conserved F or W. D genes are given only for firm matches. Only part of the rows carry a size: once, few, many, or a class if the clone is expanded.

size,V,J,D,CDR3,DNA
.,TRBV4-3,TRBJ1-5,.,CASSQEEGRQPQHF,TGCGCCAGCAGCCAAGAGGAGGGCCGGCAGCCCCAGCATTTT
.,TRBV6-6,TRBJ1-2,.,CASSYSMQGTAGYTF,TGTGCCAGCAGTTACTCGATGCAGGGTACCGCTGGCTACACCTTC
few,TRBV12-5,TRBJ1-2,TRBD1,CASGLVLGQNDYGYTF,TGTGCTAGTGGTTTGGTATTGGGACAGAATGACTATGGCTACACCTTC
.,TRBV27,TRBJ1-2,.,CASSLTPWFGYTF,TGTGCCAGTTCGCTGACACCCTGGTTCGGCTACACCTTC
.,TRBV19,TRBJ1-1,.,CASSMVGGNTEAFF,TGTGCCAGTAGTATGGTGGGGGGGAACACTGAAGCTTTCTTT
.,TRBV5-1,TRBJ2-7,.,CASSLETYPSYEQYF,TGCGCCAGCAGCTTGGAGACTTACCCCTCCTACGAGCAGTACTTC
few,TRBV6-1,TRBJ1-6,.,CASGTSSYNSPLHF,TGTGCCAGCGGAACGAGCTCCTATAATTCACCCCTCCACTTT
.,TRBV15,TRBJ1-2,.,CATSRDSASANYGYTF,TGTGCCACCAGCAGAGATTCGGCCAGCGCTAACTATGGCTACACCTTC
few,TRBV28,TRBJ2-4,.,CASSSQGPRVGYF,TGTGCCAGCAGTTCCCAGGGACCCCGGGTTGGGTACTTC
medium-sized,TRBV7-2,TRBJ2-7,.,CASSLGSGPWEQYF,TGTGCCAGCAGCTTAGGGTCAGGGCCTTGGGAGCAGTACTTC
.,TRBV11-1,TRBJ2-6,.,CASSHNPGRSSGANVLTF,TGTGCCAGCAGCCATAACCCGGGGCGAAGCTCTGGGGCCAACGTCCTGACTTTC
.,TRBV19,TRBJ1-4,.,CASSRRGPTNEKLFF,TGTGCCAGTAGTCGGCGGGGGCCAACTAATGAAAAACTGTTTTTT
.,TRBV7-2,TRBJ2-6,.,CASSPVGLPGAGANVLTF,TGTGCCAGCAGCCCTGTGGGCCTTCCGGGGGCTGGGGCCAACGTCCTGACTTTC
.,TRBV5-6,TRBJ1-2,.,CASSFGSLGYTF,TGTGCCAGCAGCTTCGGATCCCTTGGCTACACCTTC
few,TRBV4-1,TRBJ1-2,.,CASSQDIRRTSYGYTF,TGCGCCAGCAGCCAAGACATACGTCGGACTAGCTATGGCTACACCTTC
.,TRBV7-9,TRBJ1-2,.,CASSPTGTYGYTF,TGTGCCAGCAGCCCTACAGGGACCTATGGCTACACCTTC
.,TRBV6-6,TRBJ2-5,.,CASSYFGVQETQYF,TGTGCCAGCAGTTACTTCGGTGTGCAAGAGACCCAGTACTTC
few,TRBV19,TRBJ2-2,.,CASSIDGGAGELFF,TGTGCCAGTAGTATAGATGGGGGAGCCGGGGAGCTGTTTTTT
.,TRBV6-4,TRBJ1-2,.,CASSDSGNYGYTF,TGTGCCAGCAGTGACTCAGGGAACTATGGCTACACCTTC
.,TRBV4-1,TRBJ2-1,TRBD2,CASSQVDMGLAGYNEQFF,TGCGCCAGCAGCCAAGTCGACATGGGACTAGCGGGGTACAATGAGCAGTTCTTC
.,TRBV9,TRBJ1-4,.,CASSVQDGTNEKLFF,TGTGCCAGCAGCGTTCAGGACGGCACTAATGAAAAACTGTTTTTT
.,TRBV5-4,TRBJ2-7,TRBD1,CASSLSQTGETYEQYF,TGTGCCAGCAGCTTGTCCCAGACAGGGGAAACCTACGAGCAGTACTTC
.,TRBV11-2,TRBJ1-4,TRBD1,CASSPRTGWANEKLFF,TGTGCCAGCAGCCCGCGGACAGGGTGGGCTAATGAAAAACTGTTTTTT
.,TRBV7-9,TRBJ2-1,TRBD1,CASRKERTGVDEQFF,TGTGCCAGCAGAAAAGAAAGGACAGGGGTAGATGAGCAGTTCTTC
.,TRBV4-3,TRBJ1-1,.,CASSPDMNTEAFF,TGCGCCAGCAGTCCAGATATGAACACTGAAGCTTTCTTT
.,TRBV7-9,TRBJ2-5,.,CASSPSRETQYF,TGTGCCAGCAGCCCCTCTCGAGAGACCCAGTACTTC
few,TRBV18,TRBJ2-7,.,CASSPPLAGAYEQYF,TGTGCCAGCTCACCACCGCTGGCAGGGGCCTACGAGCAGTACTTC
.,TRBV11-3,TRBJ2-7,.,CASGSSEGQTYEQYF,TGTGCCAGCGGGTCGAGTGAGGGCCAGACCTACGAGCAGTACTTC
.,TRBV27,TRBJ2-2,TRBD2,CASSSPMLAGDTGELFF,TGTGCCAGCAGTTCGCCGATGCTAGCGGGGGACACCGGGGAGCTGTTTTTT
.,TRBV5-4,TRBJ2-7,.,CASSLDQGNYEQYF,TGTGCCAGCAGCTTGGACCAGGGAAACTACGAGCAGTACTTC
.,TRBV19,TRBJ1-2,.,CASSIGGAYGYTF,TGTGCCAGTAGTATTGGAGGGGCCTATGGCTACACCTTC
.,TRBV7-8,TRBJ2-3,TRBD2,CASSLYSGDGADTQYF,TGTGCCAGCAGCTTATATAGCGGGGACGGGGCAGATACGCAGTATTTT
.,TRBV5-5,TRBJ2-1,TRBD2,CASSWSGGFYNEQFF,TGTGCCAGCAGCTGGAGCGGGGGCTTCTACAATGAGCAGTTCTTC
few,TRBV23-1,TRBJ2-2,.,CASSHTGELFF,TGCGCCAGCAGTCACACCGGGGAGCTGTTTTTT
.,TRBV6-6,TRBJ1-4,.,CASSYSSWITNEKLFF,TGTGCCAGCAGTTACTCGAGTTGGATAACTAATGAAAAACTGTTTTTT
once,TRBV7-8,TRBJ2-3,.,CASSLRGGDTQYF,TGTGCCAGCAGCTTACGAGGGGGGGATACGCAGTATTTT
.,TRBV6-1,TRBJ2-7,.,CASKSIITWEQYF,TGTGCCAGCAAATCAATAATAACGTGGGAGCAGTACTTC
medium-sized,TRBV10-3,TRBJ2-7,.,CAISVERREQYF,TGTGCCATCAGTGTGGAGCGCAGAGAGCAGTACTTC
.,TRBV2,TRBJ2-2,.,CASSESGANTGELFF,TGTGCCAGCAGTGAATCCGGGGCCAACACCGGGGAGCTGTTTTTT
.,TRBV4-3,TRBJ1-1,.,CASSLKRGETEAFF,TGCGCCAGCAGCTTGAAGAGGGGAGAAACTGAAGCTTTCTTT
.,TRBV4-1,TRBJ2-3,TRBD2,CASSQDGGVFRQYF,TGCGCCAGCAGCCAAGATGGGGGGGTGTTCAGGCAGTATTTT
.,TRBV2,TRBJ2-3,TRBD2,CASSPLTSGVTDTQYF,TGTGCCAGCAGTCCTCTGACTAGCGGGGTCACAGATACGCAGTATTTT
.,TRBV21-1,TRBJ2-1,.,CASSKALDPTQTGFHNEQFF,TGTGCCAGCAGCAAAGCGCTTGACCCCACTCAGACAGGGTTCCACAATGAGCAGTTCTTC
.,TRBV28,TRBJ2-7,.,CASGGGRRYYEQYF,TGTGCCAGCGGAGGGGGGAGAAGGTATTACGAGCAGTACTTC
.,TRBV30,TRBJ1-2,.,CAWRAIDFYGYTF,TGTGCCTGGAGAGCTATAGATTTCTATGGCTACACCTTC
.,TRBV7-9,TRBJ2-3,TRBD2,CASSFSGGRDTQYF,TGTGCCAGCAGCTTCAGCGGGGGAAGGGATACGCAGTATTTT
once,TRBV19,TRBJ1-6,.,CASSIDHPRLPRTGFNSPLHF,TGTGCCAGTAGTATAGATCACCCTCGACTACCGAGGACGGGATTTAATTCACCCCTCCACTTT